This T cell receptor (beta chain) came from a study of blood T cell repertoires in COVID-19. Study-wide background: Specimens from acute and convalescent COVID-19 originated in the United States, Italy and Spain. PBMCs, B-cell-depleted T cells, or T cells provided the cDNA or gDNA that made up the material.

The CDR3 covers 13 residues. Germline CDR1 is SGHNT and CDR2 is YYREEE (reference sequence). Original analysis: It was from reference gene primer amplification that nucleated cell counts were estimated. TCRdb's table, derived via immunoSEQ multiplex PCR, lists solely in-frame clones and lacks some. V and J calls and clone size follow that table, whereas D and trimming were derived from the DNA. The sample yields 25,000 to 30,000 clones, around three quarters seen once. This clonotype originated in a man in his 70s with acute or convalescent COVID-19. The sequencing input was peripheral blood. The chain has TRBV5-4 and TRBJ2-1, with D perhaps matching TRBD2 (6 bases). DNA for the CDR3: TGTCGCACAGCCTGGGCGGGGAGCAATGAGCAGTTCTTC. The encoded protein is CRTAWAGSNEQFF.